The rows below give T cell receptor beta chains drawn from one sample of a study of T-cell memory formation after mild COVID-19. TCRdb itself ran the 5' RACE reads through MiXCR, one entry per CDR3 protein. The sample lists fewer than 650,000 distinct CDR3 sequences, about 20% occurring once. Sequenced input: PBMCs or a T cell subset sorted from them (not recorded which). The receptors come from an adult woman who had mild COVID-19 (a few samples of this study predate the infection). Cell type and time point are not known. Each CDR3 is given with its conserved first and last residue. Each record gives: J gene, clone size, D gene, V gene, CDR3 protein, CDR3 DNA. The D gene is left open where the match is weak. Clone size appears in some rows only: once, few, many, or a class for an expanded clone.

J gene: TRBJ2-1
clone size: -
D gene: TRBD1
V gene: TRBV2
CDR3 protein: CASIGGTGVSNEQFF
CDR3 DNA: TGTGCCAGCATAGGAGGGACAGGGGTGAGCAATGAGCAGTTCTTC

J gene: TRBJ1-1
clone size: few
D gene: -
V gene: TRBV3-1
CDR3 protein: CASGPPRAGEAFF
CDR3 DNA: TGTGCCAGCGGGCCCCCCAGGGCGGGTGAAGCTTTCTTT

J gene: TRBJ2-1
clone size: few
D gene: -
V gene: TRBV6-5
CDR3 protein: CASTPAMTGNEQFF
CDR3 DNA: TGTGCCAGCACCCCGGCCATGACGGGCAATGAGCAGTTCTTC

J gene: TRBJ1-1
clone size: -
D gene: -
V gene: TRBV9
CDR3 protein: CASSKRRDTEAFF
CDR3 DNA: TGTGCCAGCAGTAAACGAAGGGACACTGAAGCTTTCTTT

J gene: TRBJ1-1
clone size: -
D gene: -
V gene: TRBV20-1
CDR3 protein: CSATGTVDTEAFF
CDR3 DNA: TGCAGTGCAACCGGGACTGTGGACACTGAAGCTTTCTTT

J gene: TRBJ2-2
clone size: many
D gene: -
V gene: TRBV11-2
CDR3 protein: CASSPLLGNTGELFF
CDR3 DNA: TGTGCCAGCAGCCCATTGTTGGGGAACACCGGGGAGCTGTTTTTT

J gene: TRBJ2-2
clone size: few
D gene: -
V gene: TRBV20-1
CDR3 protein: CSAKVSSSTGELFF
CDR3 DNA: TGCAGTGCCAAAGTTAGTTCGTCTACCGGGGAGCTGTTTTTT

J gene: TRBJ2-2
clone size: -
D gene: -
V gene: TRBV23-1
CDR3 protein: CASLGTSNTGELFF
CDR3 DNA: TGCGCCAGTCTAGGGACCTCGAACACCGGGGAGCTGTTTTTT

J gene: TRBJ2-6
clone size: few
D gene: TRBD1
V gene: TRBV4-1
CDR3 protein: CASSQWDRALSGANVLTF
CDR3 DNA: TGCGCCAGCAGCCAGTGGGACAGGGCCCTCTCTGGGGCCAACGTCCTGACTTTC

J gene: TRBJ2-7
clone size: -
D gene: -
V gene: TRBV20-1
CDR3 protein: CSAREGTYYTYEQYF
CDR3 DNA: TGCAGTGCTAGGGAAGGGACATACTATACCTACGAGCAGTACTTC

J gene: TRBJ1-1
clone size: few
D gene: TRBD1
V gene: TRBV4-1
CDR3 protein: CASSLPGGGFTEAFF
CDR3 DNA: TGCGCCAGCAGCCTCCCAGGGGGGGGTTTCACTGAAGCTTTCTTT

J gene: TRBJ2-7
clone size: -
D gene: -
V gene: TRBV18
CDR3 protein: CASSPQSSYEQYF
CDR3 DNA: TGTGCCAGCTCACCTCAGTCTTCCTACGAGCAGTACTTC

J gene: TRBJ2-1
clone size: -
D gene: TRBD1
V gene: TRBV5-4
CDR3 protein: CASSPPGQGANEQFF
CDR3 DNA: TGTGCCAGCAGCCCTCCGGGACAGGGGGCAAATGAGCAGTTCTTC

J gene: TRBJ1-1
clone size: -
D gene: TRBD1
V gene: TRBV25-1
CDR3 protein: CASSEYRLTGFPEAFF
CDR3 DNA: TGTGCCAGCAGTGAATATCGGCTGACAGGGTTCCCTGAAGCTTTCTTT

J gene: TRBJ2-7
clone size: -
D gene: -
V gene: TRBV7-2
CDR3 protein: CASSFHRDGASYEQYF
CDR3 DNA: TGTGCCAGCAGCTTCCACCGGGACGGAGCCTCCTACGAGCAGTACTTC

J gene: TRBJ1-1
clone size: few
D gene: TRBD1
V gene: TRBV12-3/TRBV12-4
CDR3 protein: CASSTRRDRPNTEAFF
CDR3 DNA: TGTGCCAGCAGTACAAGGCGGGACAGGCCGAACACTGAAGCTTTCTTT

J gene: TRBJ1-2
clone size: once
D gene: -
V gene: TRBV6-4
CDR3 protein: CASSDSEGNYGYTF
CDR3 DNA: TGTGCCAGCAGTGACTCGGAAGGGAACTATGGCTACACCTTC

J gene: TRBJ1-5
clone size: -
D gene: -
V gene: TRBV11-2
CDR3 protein: CASSLDPTPGQPQHF
CDR3 DNA: TGTGCCAGCAGCTTAGATCCTACGCCTGGGCAGCCCCAGCATTTT

J gene: TRBJ2-7
clone size: -
D gene: TRBD1
V gene: TRBV4-1
CDR3 protein: CASSQGQEFYEQYF
CDR3 DNA: TGCGCCAGCAGCCAGGGACAGGAGTTCTACGAGCAGTACTTC

J gene: TRBJ2-3
clone size: few
D gene: TRBD2
V gene: TRBV11-2
CDR3 protein: CASSLDKLAGTLKADTQYF
CDR3 DNA: TGTGCCAGCAGCTTAGATAAGCTAGCGGGGACTTTAAAAGCGGATACGCAGTATTTT

J gene: TRBJ2-1
clone size: -
D gene: -
V gene: TRBV7-2
CDR3 protein: CASSLIHEQFF
CDR3 DNA: TGTGCCAGCAGCTTAATTCATGAGCAGTTCTTC

J gene: TRBJ2-5
clone size: few
D gene: -
V gene: TRBV27
CDR3 protein: CASSPDEVVLKETQYF
CDR3 DNA: TGTGCCAGCAGTCCCGACGAGGTGGTGCTCAAAGAGACCCAGTACTTC

J gene: TRBJ1-4
clone size: -
D gene: -
V gene: TRBV18
CDR3 protein: CASSPSTGIDGEKLFF
CDR3 DNA: TGTGCCAGCTCTCCGTCAACGGGAATAGATGGTGAAAAACTGTTTTTT

J gene: TRBJ1-1
clone size: many
D gene: -
V gene: TRBV27
CDR3 protein: CASSSGLLNTEAFF
CDR3 DNA: TGTGCCAGCAGCTCCGGACTGCTGAACACTGAAGCTTTCTTT

J gene: TRBJ2-7
clone size: -
D gene: TRBD1
V gene: TRBV29-1
CDR3 protein: CSVTDRASYEQYF
CDR3 DNA: TGCAGCGTTACGGACAGGGCTTCCTACGAGCAGTACTTC

J gene: TRBJ2-5
clone size: few
D gene: -
V gene: TRBV9
CDR3 protein: CASSVGTIQETQYF
CDR3 DNA: TGTGCCAGCAGCGTAGGAACTATCCAAGAGACCCAGTACTTC

J gene: TRBJ2-7
clone size: few
D gene: -
V gene: TRBV14
CDR3 protein: CASSQEVRGLTYEQYF
CDR3 DNA: TGTGCCAGCAGCCAAGAGGTACGAGGCTTGACCTACGAGCAGTACTTC

J gene: TRBJ2-1
clone size: -
D gene: TRBD2
V gene: TRBV24-1
CDR3 protein: CATSLAGYNEQFF
CDR3 DNA: TGTGCCACCAGCCTAGCGGGGTACAATGAGCAGTTCTTC

J gene: TRBJ2-2
clone size: -
D gene: -
V gene: TRBV18
CDR3 protein: CASSPGKANTGELFF
CDR3 DNA: TGTGCCAGCTCACCAGGGAAGGCGAACACCGGGGAGCTGTTTTTT

J gene: TRBJ2-1
clone size: -
D gene: -
V gene: TRBV5-1
CDR3 protein: CASSLSETVNSYNEQIF
CDR3 DNA: TGCGCCAGCAGCTTGTCGGAGACAGTTAACTCCTACAATGAGCAGATCTTC

J gene: TRBJ2-3
clone size: many
D gene: TRBD1
V gene: TRBV5-6
CDR3 protein: CASSPGTGAPTDTQYF
CDR3 DNA: TGTGCCAGCAGCCCTGGGACAGGGGCGCCAACAGATACGCAGTATTTT

J gene: TRBJ1-6
clone size: -
D gene: -
V gene: TRBV3-1
CDR3 protein: CASSQVGSDSPLHF
CDR3 DNA: TGTGCCAGCAGCCAAGTTGGCTCCGATTCACCCCTCCACTTT

J gene: TRBJ1-4
clone size: few
D gene: -
V gene: TRBV3-1
CDR3 protein: CASSQDETSPFLANEKLFF
CDR3 DNA: TGTGCCAGCAGCCAAGATGAGACAAGCCCATTCCTAGCTAATGAAAAACTGTTTTTT

J gene: TRBJ1-6
clone size: few
D gene: -
V gene: TRBV27
CDR3 protein: CASRVQGSFGSPLHF
CDR3 DNA: TGTGCCAGCAGGGTACAGGGATCTTTTGGGTCACCCCTCCACTTT

J gene: TRBJ1-1
clone size: -
D gene: -
V gene: TRBV6-5
CDR3 protein: CASNGGDVMGTEAFF
CDR3 DNA: TGTGCCAGCAACGGAGGAGACGTGATGGGGACTGAAGCTTTCTTT

J gene: TRBJ2-1
clone size: -
D gene: TRBD2
V gene: TRBV29-1
CDR3 protein: CSVEGRASVIYNEQFF
CDR3 DNA: TGCAGCGTTGAGGGGAGGGCTAGCGTGATCTACAATGAGCAGTTCTTC

J gene: TRBJ2-7
clone size: -
D gene: TRBD1
V gene: TRBV7-2
CDR3 protein: CASSLFGQGEDEQYF
CDR3 DNA: TGTGCCAGCAGCTTATTTGGACAGGGGGAGGATGAGCAGTACTTC

J gene: TRBJ1-2
clone size: few
D gene: -
V gene: TRBV19
CDR3 protein: CASSKQGWAGYTF
CDR3 DNA: TGTGCCAGTAGCAAACAGGGATGGGCTGGCTACACCTTC

J gene: TRBJ2-1
clone size: -
D gene: TRBD2
V gene: TRBV24-1
CDR3 protein: CATSDRTSGGPDNEQFF
CDR3 DNA: TGTGCCACCAGTGACCGGACTAGCGGGGGGCCAGACAATGAGCAGTTCTTC

J gene: TRBJ1-3
clone size: few
D gene: -
V gene: TRBV5-4
CDR3 protein: CASSSSTFSGNTIYF
CDR3 DNA: TGTGCCAGCAGCTCCTCGACCTTCTCTGGAAACACCATATATTTT

J gene: TRBJ2-7
clone size: -
D gene: -
V gene: TRBV7-9
CDR3 protein: CASSPSLPPGKNSYEQYF
CDR3 DNA: TGTGCCAGCAGCCCCTCCCTCCCCCCAGGGAAAAACTCCTACGAGCAGTACTTC

J gene: TRBJ2-3
clone size: -
D gene: -
V gene: TRBV4-1
CDR3 protein: CASSQDRAGLPNADTQYF
CDR3 DNA: TGCGCCAGCAGCCAAGATCGGGCGGGCCTACCGAACGCAGATACGCAGTATTTT